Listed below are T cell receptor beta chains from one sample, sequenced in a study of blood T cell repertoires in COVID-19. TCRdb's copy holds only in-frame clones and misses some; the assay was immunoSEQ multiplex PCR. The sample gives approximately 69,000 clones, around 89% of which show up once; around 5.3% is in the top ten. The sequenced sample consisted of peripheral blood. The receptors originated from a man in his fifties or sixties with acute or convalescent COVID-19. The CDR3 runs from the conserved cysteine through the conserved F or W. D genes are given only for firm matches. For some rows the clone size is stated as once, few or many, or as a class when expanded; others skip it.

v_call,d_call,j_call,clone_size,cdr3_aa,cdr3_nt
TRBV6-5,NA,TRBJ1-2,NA,CASTRTENYGYTF,TGTGCCAGCACCAGGACAGAGAACTATGGCTACACCTTC
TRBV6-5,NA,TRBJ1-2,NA,CASSKSGMGYGYTF,TGTGCCAGCTCCAAATCAGGGATGGGCTATGGCTACACCTTC
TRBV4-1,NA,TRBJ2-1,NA,CASSQESASSYNEQFF,TGCGCCAGCAGCCAAGAGAGCGCGAGCTCCTACAATGAGCAGTTCTTC
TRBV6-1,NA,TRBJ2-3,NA,CASSEVRDTDTQYF,TGTGCCAGCAGTGAAGTACGGGACACAGATACGCAGTATTTT
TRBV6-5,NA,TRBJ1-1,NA,CASSPTQTGNTEAFF,TGTGCCAGTTCCCCAACCCAGACAGGGAACACTGAAGCTTTCTTT
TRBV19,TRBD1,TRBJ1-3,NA,CASSDPGQPYSGNTIYF,TGTGCCAGTAGTGACCCGGGACAGCCGTACTCTGGAAACACCATATATTTT
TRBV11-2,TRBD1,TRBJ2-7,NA,CASSLGDRTTYEQYF,TGTGCCAGCAGCCTCGGGGACAGGACAACCTACGAGCAGTACTTC
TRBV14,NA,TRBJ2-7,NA,CASSQGGAKQYF,TGTGCCAGCAGCCAAGGGGGAGCGAAGCAGTACTTC
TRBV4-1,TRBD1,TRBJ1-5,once,CASSQEPRTGSNQPQHF,TGCGCCAGCAGCCAGGAACCAAGGACAGGGAGCAATCAGCCCCAGCATTTT
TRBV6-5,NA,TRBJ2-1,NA,CASSYISGRSYNEQFF,TGTGCCAGCAGTTACATATCGGGAAGGTCCTACAATGAGCAGTTCTTC
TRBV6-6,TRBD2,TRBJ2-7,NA,CASSYMGGSYEQYF,TGTGCCAGCAGTTACATGGGGGGGTCCTACGAGCAGTACTTC
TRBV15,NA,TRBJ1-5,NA,CATNRERRQGNSNQPQHF,TGTGCCACCAACAGAGAGCGGAGGCAAGGAAACAGCAATCAGCCCCAGCATTTT
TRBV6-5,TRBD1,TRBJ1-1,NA,CASGQGTGNTEAFF,TGTGCCAGCGGACAGGGGACGGGGAACACTGAAGCTTTCTTT
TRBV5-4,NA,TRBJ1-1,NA,CASSHPQGVNTEAFF,TGTGCCAGCAGCCACCCCCAGGGCGTGAACACTGAAGCTTTCTTT
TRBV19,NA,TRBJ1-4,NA,CASSIWGSGEKLFF,TGTGCCAGTAGTATCTGGGGATCGGGGGAAAAACTGTTTTTT
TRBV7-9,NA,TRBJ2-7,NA,CASGDSFSYEQYF,TGTGCCAGCGGCGACAGTTTCTCCTACGAGCAGTACTTC
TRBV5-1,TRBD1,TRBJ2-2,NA,CASSPGTGGANTGELFF,TGCGCCAGCAGCCCCGGGACAGGGGGCGCCAACACCGGGGAGCTGTTTTTT
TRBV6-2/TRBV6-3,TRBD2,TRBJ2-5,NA,CASSYAGLAGVETQYF,TGTGCCAGCAGTTATGCGGGACTAGCGGGAGTTGAGACCCAGTACTTC
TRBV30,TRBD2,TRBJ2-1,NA,CAWSVLAGGEQFF,TGTGCCTGGAGTGTACTAGCGGGAGGTGAGCAGTTCTTC
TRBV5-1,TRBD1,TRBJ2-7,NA,CASSSGTGFYEQYF,TGCGCCAGCAGCTCCGGGACAGGGTTTTACGAGCAGTACTTC
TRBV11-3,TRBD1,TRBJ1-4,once,CASSPRTGHNEKLFF,TGTGCCAGCAGCCCCCGGACAGGGCATAATGAAAAACTGTTTTTT
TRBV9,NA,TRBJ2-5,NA,CASSVAQRETQYF,TGTGCCAGCAGCGTAGCACAGCGGGAGACCCAGTACTTC
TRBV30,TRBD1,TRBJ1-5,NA,CAWSTGTGRNQPQHF,TGTGCCTGGTCAACCGGGACAGGGCGCAATCAGCCCCAGCATTTT
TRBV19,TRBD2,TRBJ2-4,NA,CASSITSGTGAIQYF,TGTGCCAGTAGTATCACTAGCGGGACTGGGGCCATTCAGTACTTC
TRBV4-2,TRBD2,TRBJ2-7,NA,CASSLIEIAGEGYEQYF,TGTGCCAGCAGCCTCATAGAAATAGCGGGAGAGGGCTACGAGCAGTACTTC
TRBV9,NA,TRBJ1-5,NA,CASSVLGHSNQPQHF,TGTGCCAGCAGCGTCCTGGGACACTCCAATCAGCCCCAGCATTTT
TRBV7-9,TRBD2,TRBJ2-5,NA,CASSLSRGGGTQYF,TGTGCCAGCAGCTTATCACGCGGGGGAGGGACCCAGTACTTC
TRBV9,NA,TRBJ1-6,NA,CASSPLVDSNSPLHF,TGTGCCAGCAGCCCCTTGGTGGACAGCAATTCACCCCTCCACTTT
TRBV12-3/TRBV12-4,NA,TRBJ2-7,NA,CASTGDSYEQYF,TGTGCCAGCACAGGGGACTCCTACGAGCAGTACTTC
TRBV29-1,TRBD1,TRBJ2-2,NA,CSVEAQNRGTAGELFF,TGCAGCGTTGAAGCGCAGAACAGGGGAACGGCCGGGGAGCTGTTTTTT
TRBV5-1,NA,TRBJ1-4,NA,CASSLSTGSATNEKLFF,TGCGCCAGCAGCTTATCGACGGGGTCGGCAACTAATGAAAAACTGTTTTTT
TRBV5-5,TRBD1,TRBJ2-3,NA,CASSLTTGAVTDTQYF,TGTGCCAGCAGCTTAACGACAGGGGCGGTCACAGATACGCAGTATTTT
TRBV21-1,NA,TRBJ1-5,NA,CASSTRDSGSNQPQHF,TGTGCCAGCAGCACCCGGGACAGCGGGAGCAATCAGCCCCAGCATTTT